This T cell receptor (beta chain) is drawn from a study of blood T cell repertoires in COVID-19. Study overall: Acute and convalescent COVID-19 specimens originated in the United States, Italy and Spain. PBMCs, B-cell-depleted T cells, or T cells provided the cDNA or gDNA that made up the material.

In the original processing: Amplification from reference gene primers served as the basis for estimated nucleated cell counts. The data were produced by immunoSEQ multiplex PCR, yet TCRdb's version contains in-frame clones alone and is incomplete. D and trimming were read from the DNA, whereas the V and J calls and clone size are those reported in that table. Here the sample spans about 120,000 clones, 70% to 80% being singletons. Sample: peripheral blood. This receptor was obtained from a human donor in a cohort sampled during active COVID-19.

The CDR3 DNA is TGTGCCAGCAGTTCCCTGGGACAGGTTGAGGCACCCCTCCACTTT. Residues: CASSSLGQVEAPLHF. The chain carries TRBV6-5 and TRBJ1-6; 8 bases fit TRBD1. The CDR3 extends over 15 amino acids. CDR1 MNHEY and CDR2 SVGAGI come from the germline V gene. V shed 4 bases, J shed 11 bases, and the junction held 10 bases outside the gene matches.